In its sample, the clone carrying this TCR beta chain was seen a few times. Antigen specificity is unknown. At one boundary the junction diverges from the germline segment, which might be a read error. RNA, once extracted, was reverse transcribed into cDNA for use as the sequencing template. Profiling relied on immunoSEQ multiplex PCR, and the TCRdb table lists in-frame clones only, not all of them. The sample has fewer than 200,000 clones, approximately 52% seen once; the top ten hold roughly 17%. The sample's treatment: oral pan-JAK inhibitor, 5-10 mg twice daily. Patients with alopecia areata provided lesional scalp punch biopsies as well as peripheral blood. CDR3 length equals 13 residues. This sample was included in a study of CD8+ T cells in alopecia areata. Across the whole study: Administration of oral tofacitinib to treated patients was at 5 to 10 mg twice daily. Whole-study findings and limits: Lesional scalp exceeded normal scalp in clonality, especially in alopecia totalis/universalis. Among the cells sequenced in scalp samples are also the resident alphabeta T cells of normal skin.

The sequencing used CD4+ T cells sorted from blood, collected at week 56, from a patient treated with tofacitinib. This sequence originates from a human donor with alopecia areata. The chain has TRBV23-1 and TRBJ1-2, with unresolved D. TRBV23-1 has ORF status, its function being uncertain. DNA for the CDR3: TGCGCCAGCAGTCAAAGGTCCCGGGATCCCTCCCGCTTC. As protein: CASSQRSRDPSRF.